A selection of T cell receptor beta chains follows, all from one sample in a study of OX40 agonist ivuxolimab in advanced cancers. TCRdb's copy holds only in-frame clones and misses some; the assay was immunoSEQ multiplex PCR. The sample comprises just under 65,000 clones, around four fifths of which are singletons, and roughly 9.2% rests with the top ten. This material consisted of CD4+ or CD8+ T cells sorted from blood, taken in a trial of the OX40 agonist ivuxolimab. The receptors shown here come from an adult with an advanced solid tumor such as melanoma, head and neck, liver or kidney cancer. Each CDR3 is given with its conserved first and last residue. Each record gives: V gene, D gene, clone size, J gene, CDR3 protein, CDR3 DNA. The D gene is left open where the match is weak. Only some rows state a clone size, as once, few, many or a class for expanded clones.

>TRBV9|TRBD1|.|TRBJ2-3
CASSVDSRGRTDTQYF
TGTGCCAGCAGCGTAGATTCCAGGGGGCGCACAGATACGCAGTATTTT
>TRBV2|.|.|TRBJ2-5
CASSLQETQYF
TGTGCCAGCAGTCTCCAAGAGACCCAGTACTTC
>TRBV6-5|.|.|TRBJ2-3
CASSYAMGTDTQYF
TGTGCCAGCAGTTACGCGATGGGCACAGATACGCAGTATTTT
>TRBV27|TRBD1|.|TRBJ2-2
CASSLFGQGANTGELFF
TGTGCCAGCAGTTTATTCGGACAGGGGGCGAACACCGGGGAGCTGTTTTTT
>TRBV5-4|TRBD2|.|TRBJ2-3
CASSSTSGRPDTQYF
TGTGCCAGCAGCTCGACTAGCGGGAGGCCAGATACGCAGTATTTT
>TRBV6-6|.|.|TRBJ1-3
CASSYGSSGNTIYF
TGTGCCAGCAGTTACGGTAGCTCTGGAAACACCATATATTTT
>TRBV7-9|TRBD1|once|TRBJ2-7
CASSLGTATYEQYF
TGTGCCAGCAGCCTCGGGACAGCTACCTACGAGCAGTACTTC
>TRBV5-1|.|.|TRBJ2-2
CASSFRGTNTGELFF
TGCGCCAGCAGCTTCCGGGGGACGAACACCGGGGAGCTGTTTTTT
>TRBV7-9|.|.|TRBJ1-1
CASSLEGATEAFF
TGTGCCAGCAGCCTGGAAGGGGCCACTGAAGCTTTCTTT
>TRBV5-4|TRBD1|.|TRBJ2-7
CASSSLDRAPNEQYF
TGTGCCAGCAGCTCCTTGGACAGGGCTCCCAACGAGCAGTACTTC
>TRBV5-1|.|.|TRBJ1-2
CASSSKDSNYGYTF
TGCGCCAGCAGCTCCAAAGACAGTAACTATGGCTACACCTTC
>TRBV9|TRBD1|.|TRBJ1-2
CASKPGQGAIYGYTF
TGTGCCAGCAAACCGGGACAGGGGGCAATCTATGGCTACACCTTC
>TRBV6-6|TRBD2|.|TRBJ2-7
CASSPPGLARHEQYF
TGTGCCAGCAGTCCGCCGGGACTAGCGAGACACGAGCAGTACTTC
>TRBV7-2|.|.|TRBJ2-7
CASSLGSGGEQYF
TGTGCCAGCAGCCTCGGTTCAGGCGGCGAGCAGTACTTC
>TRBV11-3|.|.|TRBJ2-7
CASSTGGLIGEQYF
TGTGCCAGCTCCACCGGAGGGCTAATCGGCGAGCAGTACTTC
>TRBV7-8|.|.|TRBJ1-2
CASSDRGANYGYTF
TGTGCCAGCAGCGACAGAGGAGCTAACTATGGCTACACCTTC
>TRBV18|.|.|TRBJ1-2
CASSPYGTDGYTF
TGTGCCAGCTCACCTTACGGGACGGATGGCTACACCTTC
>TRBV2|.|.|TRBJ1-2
CASSDLQENYGYTF
TGTGCCAGCAGTGACCTACAGGAGAACTATGGCTACACCTTC
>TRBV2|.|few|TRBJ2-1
CASSVGRLADQFF
TGTGCCAGCAGTGTAGGTCGGCTAGCTGATCAGTTCTTC
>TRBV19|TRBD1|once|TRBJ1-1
CASSTLLMGQGWSGTEAFF
TGTGCCAGTAGTACCCTCCTTATGGGACAGGGGTGGTCGGGGACTGAAGCTTTCTTT
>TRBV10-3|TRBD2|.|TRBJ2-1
CATDGGRNNNEQFF
TGTGCCACCGACGGCGGGAGAAACAACAATGAGCAGTTCTTC
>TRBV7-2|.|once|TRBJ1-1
CASSFRQATEAFF
TGTGCCAGCAGCTTTCGGCAGGCCACTGAAGCTTTCTTT
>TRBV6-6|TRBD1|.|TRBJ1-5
CASSPSQGEGNQPQHF
TGTGCCAGCAGTCCGTCCCAGGGGGAGGGGAATCAGCCCCAGCATTTT
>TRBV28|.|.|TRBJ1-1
CASSPSGGFGEAFF
TGTGCCAGCAGTCCGTCGGGGGGCTTCGGAGAAGCTTTCTTT
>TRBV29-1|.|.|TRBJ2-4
CSVAPGAVKNIQYF
TGCAGCGTTGCCCCGGGGGCGGTCAAAAACATTCAGTACTTC
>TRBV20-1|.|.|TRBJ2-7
CSARRPGEQYF
TGCAGTGCTAGACGGCCGGGGGAGCAGTACTTC
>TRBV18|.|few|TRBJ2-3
CASSPDQNTDTQYF
TGTGCCAGCTCACCGGACCAGAATACAGATACGCAGTATTTT
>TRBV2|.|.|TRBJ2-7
CASSDPFDRPFTTEQYF
TGTGCCAGCAGTGACCCTTTTGACAGACCTTTTACAACTGAGCAGTACTTC
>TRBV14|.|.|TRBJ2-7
CASSKRITGLIYEQYF
TGTGCCAGCAGCAAAAGGATTACGGGACTGATCTACGAGCAGTACTTC
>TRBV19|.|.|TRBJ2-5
CASSYIGSLKTQYF
TGTGCCAGTAGTTATATCGGATCCCTCAAGACCCAGTACTTC
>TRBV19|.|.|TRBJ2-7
CASSMGNEQYF
TGTGCCAGTAGTATGGGTAACGAGCAGTACTTC
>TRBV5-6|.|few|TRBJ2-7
CASSWGRTYEQYF
TGTGCCAGCAGCTGGGGGAGGACCTACGAGCAGTACTTC
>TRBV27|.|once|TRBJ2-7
CASSLSVGTLGQYF
TGTGCCAGCAGTTTATCGGTTGGGACCCTCGGGCAGTACTTC
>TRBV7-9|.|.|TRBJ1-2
CASSLVRGHYGYTF
TGTGCCAGCAGCTTAGTGCGGGGTCACTATGGCTACACCTTC
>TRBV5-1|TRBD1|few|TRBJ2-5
CASSSRTGSGETQYF
TGCGCCAGCAGCTCCCGGACAGGGAGTGGGGAGACCCAGTACTTC
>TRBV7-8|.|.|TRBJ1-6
CASSLVPGSPLHF
TGTGCCAGCAGCTTAGTTCCAGGCTCACCCCTCCACTTT
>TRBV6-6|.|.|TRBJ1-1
CASSHLAGTEAFF
TGTGCCAGCAGTCACCTTGCGGGAACTGAAGCTTTCTTT
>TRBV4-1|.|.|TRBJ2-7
CASSPTGSSYEQYF
TGCGCCAGCAGCCCAACAGGTAGCTCCTACGAGCAGTACTTC
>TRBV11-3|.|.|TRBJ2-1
CASSSNSYNEQFF
TGTGCCAGCAGCTCTAACAGTTACAATGAGCAGTTCTTC
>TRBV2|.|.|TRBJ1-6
CASSDQGNSPLHF
TGTGCCAGCAGTGATCAGGGGAATTCACCCCTCCACTTT
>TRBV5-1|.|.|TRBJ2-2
CASSFTVSENTGELFF
TGCGCCAGCAGCTTTACAGTGAGCGAGAACACCGGGGAGCTGTTTTTT
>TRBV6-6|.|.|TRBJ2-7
CASSDSTVASYEQYF
TGTGCCAGCAGTGACTCGACTGTCGCTTCCTACGAGCAGTACTTC
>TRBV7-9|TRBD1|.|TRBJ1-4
CASSPRTGGIEKLFF
TGTGCCAGCAGCCCCCGGACAGGGGGCATAGAAAAACTGTTTTTT
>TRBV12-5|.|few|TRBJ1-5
CASGLWGRTQHF
TGTGCTAGTGGTTTGTGGGGGCGAACCCAGCATTTT
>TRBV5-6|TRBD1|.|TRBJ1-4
CASSPGQGANEKLFF
TGTGCCAGCAGCCCGGGACAGGGTGCTAATGAAAAACTGTTTTTT
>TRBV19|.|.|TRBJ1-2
CASSIGHSGYTF
TGTGCCAGTAGTATCGGACATTCTGGCTACACCTTC
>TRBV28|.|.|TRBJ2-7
CASSLTGRKEQYF
TGTGCCAGCAGTTTAACAGGTAGGAAGGAGCAGTACTTC
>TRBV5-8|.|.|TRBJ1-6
CASSSGATGLITPLHF
TGTGCCAGCAGCTCCGGGGCCACAGGACTTATTACACCCCTCCACTTT
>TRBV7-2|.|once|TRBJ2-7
CASSWTGTSSHEQYF
TGTGCCAGCAGCTGGACCGGGACCTCAAGCCACGAGCAGTACTTC
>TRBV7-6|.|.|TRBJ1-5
CASSLDSSFNQPQHF
TGTGCCAGCAGCTTAGACAGCAGCTTCAATCAGCCCCAGCATTTT
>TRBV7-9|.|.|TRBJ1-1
CASSPPGAARRTTEAFF
TGTGCCAGCAGCCCGCCCGGGGCAGCTAGAAGAACCACTGAAGCTTTCTTT
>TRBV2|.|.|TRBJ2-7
CASSLGYEQYF
TGTGCCAGCAGTTTAGGGTACGAGCAGTACTTC
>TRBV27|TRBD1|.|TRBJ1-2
CASSLSWDSGNYGYTF
TGTGCCAGCAGTTTATCGTGGGACAGCGGAAACTATGGCTACACCTTC
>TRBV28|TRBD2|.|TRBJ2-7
CASSLRAAGGPLAEQYF
TGTGCCAGCAGTTTAAGGGCGGCGGGAGGCCCTTTGGCCGAGCAGTACTTC
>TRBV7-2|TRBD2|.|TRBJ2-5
CASSLNQRGDQETQYF
TGTGCCAGCAGCTTAAATCAGCGGGGGGACCAAGAGACCCAGTACTTC
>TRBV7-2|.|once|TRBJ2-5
CASSLQGVGETQYF
TGTGCCAGCAGCTTACAGGGTGTAGGCGAGACCCAGTACTTC
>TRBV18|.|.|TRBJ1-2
CASSPRSLGYGYTF
TGTGCCAGCTCACCCAGGAGTCTCGGCTATGGCTACACCTTC
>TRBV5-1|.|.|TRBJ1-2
CASSLPSPPNQLYGYTF
TGCGCCAGCAGCTTGCCGTCGCCTCCAAACCAGTTATATGGCTACACCTTC
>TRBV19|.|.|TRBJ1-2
CASTDGPTDYGYTF
TGTGCCAGTACCGACGGCCCTACCGACTATGGCTACACCTTC